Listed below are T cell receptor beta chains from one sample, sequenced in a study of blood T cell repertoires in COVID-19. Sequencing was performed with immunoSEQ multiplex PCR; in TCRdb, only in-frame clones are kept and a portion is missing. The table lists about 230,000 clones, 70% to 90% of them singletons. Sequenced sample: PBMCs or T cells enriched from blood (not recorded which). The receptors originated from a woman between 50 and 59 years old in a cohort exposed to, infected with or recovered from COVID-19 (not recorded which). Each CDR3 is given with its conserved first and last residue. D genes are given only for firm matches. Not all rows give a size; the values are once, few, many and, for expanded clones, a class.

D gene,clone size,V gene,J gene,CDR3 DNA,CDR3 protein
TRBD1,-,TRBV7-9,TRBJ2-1,TGTGCCAGCAGGAACCGGGACAGGCAGTTCTTC,CASRNRDRQFF
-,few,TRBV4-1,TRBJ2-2,TGCGCCAGCAGCCAAGAGGGCTGGGCGAACACCGGGGAGCTGTTTTTT,CASSQEGWANTGELFF
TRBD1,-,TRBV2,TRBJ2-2,TGTGCCAGCAAGCAGGGGGTCGGGGAGCTGTTTTTT,CASKQGVGELFF
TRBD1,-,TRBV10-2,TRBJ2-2,TGCGCCAGCAGAAAGACAGGGTACAAGGACACCGGGGAGCTGTTTTTT,CASRKTGYKDTGELFF
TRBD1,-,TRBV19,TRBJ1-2,TGTGCCAGTAGTATAGATCCCGGGACAGGGACTTCTTTGGCGGGCTACACCTTC,CASSIDPGTGTSLAGYTF
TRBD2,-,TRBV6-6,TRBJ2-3,TGTGCCAGCACCTACTGGCCCACTGGGACTAGCGGGGGCCACCGTCCTGTTGATACGCAGTATTTT,CASTYWPTGTSGGHRPVDTQYF
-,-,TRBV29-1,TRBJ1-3,TGCAGCGTCCAGGCTTTCGGAAACACCATATATTTT,CSVQAFGNTIYF
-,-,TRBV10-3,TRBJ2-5,TGTGCCATCAGTGAGAGTGGGAGCCAAGAGACCCAGTACTTC,CAISESGSQETQYF
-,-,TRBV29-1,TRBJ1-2,TGCAGCGTAGAGAAAGGGGGTGGATTGAGTGGCTACACCTTC,CSVEKGGGLSGYTF
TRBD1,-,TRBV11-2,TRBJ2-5,TGTGCCAGCAGTTCACTATTCAGACAGGGCCCTGGAAAGGAGACCCAGTACTTC,CASSSLFRQGPGKETQYF
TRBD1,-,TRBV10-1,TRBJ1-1,TGCGCCAGCAGGACAGGGAGGTACACTGAAGCTTTCTTT,CASRTGRYTEAFF
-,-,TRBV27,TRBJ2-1,TGTGCCAGCAGTTTAGGAGGCAGCTACAATGAGCAGTTCTTC,CASSLGGSYNEQFF
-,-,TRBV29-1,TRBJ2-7,TGCAGCGCCCGAGGGGGGGCACGCGGTTCCTACGAGCAGTACTTC,CSARGGARGSYEQYF
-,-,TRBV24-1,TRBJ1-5,TGTGCCACCCTTAAATGGCCACGGGGCAATCAGCCCCAGCATTTT,CATLKWPRGNQPQHF
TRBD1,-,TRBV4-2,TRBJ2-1,TGTGCCAGCAGCCAAGCGGGACAGGGGAGATTACTCAATGAGCAGTTCTTC,CASSQAGQGRLLNEQFF
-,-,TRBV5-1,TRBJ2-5,TGCGCCAGCAGCTTGCGGACGGGGGGCGCTGGGGAGACCCAGTACTTC,CASSLRTGGAGETQYF
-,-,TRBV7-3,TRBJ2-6,TGTGCCAGCACCCAAGACAGGGCCAACGTCCTGACTTTC,CASTQDRANVLTF